The T cell receptor beta chain under discussion was sequenced for a study of persistence of HIV-infected CD4 T cells. This was the immunoSEQ version 4 assay in survey mode. The method was immunoSEQ multiplex PCR; TCRdb's version includes in-frame clones alone and lacks a portion of them. This repertoire shows 35,000 to 55,000 clones, 88% found once; its top ten account for roughly 0.45%. This nonspecific control used anti-CD3/anti-CD28 bead stimulation of CD4+ T cells. Sorting of responding CD4+ T cells relied on upregulated CD40 ligand together with CD69. V gave up 1 base and J gave up 1 base, with 5 bases separating them. This CDR3 region has 13 residues. Germline values: CDR1 GTSNPN, CDR2 SVGIG (reference sequence). In the case of this clone: Its specificity is unknown.

The sequence came from an adult woman with HIV who was CMV-seropositive. The chain is built from TRBV30 and TRBJ2-1; no reliable D call. Specimen: CD4+ T cells sorted from PBMCs after roughly 20-hour stimulation, collected from a patient who received antiretroviral therapy. The CDR3 region has the DNA TGTGCCTGGAGTGCCCGATCCTACAATGAGCAGTTCTTC. Translating it yields CAWSARSYNEQFF.